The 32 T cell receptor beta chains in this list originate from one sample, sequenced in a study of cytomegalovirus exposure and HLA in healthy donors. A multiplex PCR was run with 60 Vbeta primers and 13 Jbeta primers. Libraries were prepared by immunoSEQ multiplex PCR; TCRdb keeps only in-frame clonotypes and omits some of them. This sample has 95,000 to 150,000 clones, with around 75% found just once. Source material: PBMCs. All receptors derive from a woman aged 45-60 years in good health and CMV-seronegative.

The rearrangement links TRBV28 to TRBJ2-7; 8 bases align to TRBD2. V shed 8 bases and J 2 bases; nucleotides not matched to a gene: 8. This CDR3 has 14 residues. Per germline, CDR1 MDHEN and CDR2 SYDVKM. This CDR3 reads CASQYPGGAYEQYF. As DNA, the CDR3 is TGTGCCAGCCAATACCCGGGAGGGGCCTACGAGCAGTACTTC.

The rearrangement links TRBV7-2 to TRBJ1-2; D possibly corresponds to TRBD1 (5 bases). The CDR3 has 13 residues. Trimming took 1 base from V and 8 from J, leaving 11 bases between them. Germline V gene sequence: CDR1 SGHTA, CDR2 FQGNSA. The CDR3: CASSLVGEAGYTF. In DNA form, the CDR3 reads TGTGCCAGCAGCTTAGTGGGGGAGGCCGGCTACACCTTC.

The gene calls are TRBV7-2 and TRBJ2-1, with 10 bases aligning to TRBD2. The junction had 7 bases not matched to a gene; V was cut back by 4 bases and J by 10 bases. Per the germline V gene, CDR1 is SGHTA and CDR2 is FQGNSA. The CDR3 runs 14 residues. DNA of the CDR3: TGTGCCAGCAGCTCTAGCGGGAGTCTTAGGGAGCAGTTCTTC. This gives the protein CASSSSGSLREQFF.

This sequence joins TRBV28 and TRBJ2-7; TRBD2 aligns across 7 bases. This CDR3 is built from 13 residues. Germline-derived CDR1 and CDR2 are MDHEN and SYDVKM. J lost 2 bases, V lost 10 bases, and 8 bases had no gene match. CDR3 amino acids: CATGGTGAYEQYF. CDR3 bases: TGTGCCACCGGGGGGACTGGGGCCTACGAGCAGTACTTC.

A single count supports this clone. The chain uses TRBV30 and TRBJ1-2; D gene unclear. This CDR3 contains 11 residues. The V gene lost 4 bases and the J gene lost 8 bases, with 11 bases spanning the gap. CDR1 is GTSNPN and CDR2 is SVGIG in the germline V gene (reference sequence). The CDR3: CAWNRIMGYTF. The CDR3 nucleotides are TGTGCCTGGAACAGAATCATGGGCTACACCTTC. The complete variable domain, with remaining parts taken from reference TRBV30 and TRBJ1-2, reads SQTIHQWPATLVQPVGSPLSLECTVEGTSNPNLYWYRQAAGRGLQLLFYSVGIGQISSEVPQNLSASRPQDRQFILSSKKLLLSDSGFYLCAWNRIMGYTFGSGTRLTVV.

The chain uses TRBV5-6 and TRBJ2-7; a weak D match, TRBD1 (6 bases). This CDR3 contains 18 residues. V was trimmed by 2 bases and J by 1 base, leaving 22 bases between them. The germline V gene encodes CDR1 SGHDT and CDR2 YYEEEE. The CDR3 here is CASSFFVGTLGASYEQYF. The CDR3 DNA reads TGTGCCAGCAGCTTCTTTGTGGGCACACTGGGGGCTTCCTACGAGCAGTACTTC.

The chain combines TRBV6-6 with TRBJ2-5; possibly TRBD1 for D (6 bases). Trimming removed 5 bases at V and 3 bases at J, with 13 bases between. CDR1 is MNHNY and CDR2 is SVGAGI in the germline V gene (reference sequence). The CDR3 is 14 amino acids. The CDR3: CASSGVKGEETQYF. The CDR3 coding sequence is TGTGCCAGCAGTGGTGTCAAGGGGGAAGAGACCCAGTACTTC.

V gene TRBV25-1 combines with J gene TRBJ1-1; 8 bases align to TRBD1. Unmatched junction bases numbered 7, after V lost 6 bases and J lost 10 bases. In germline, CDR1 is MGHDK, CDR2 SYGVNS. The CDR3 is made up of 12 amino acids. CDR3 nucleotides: TGTGCCAGCAGCTACGACAGGGGTGGAGCTTTCTTT. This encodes CASSYDRGGAFF.

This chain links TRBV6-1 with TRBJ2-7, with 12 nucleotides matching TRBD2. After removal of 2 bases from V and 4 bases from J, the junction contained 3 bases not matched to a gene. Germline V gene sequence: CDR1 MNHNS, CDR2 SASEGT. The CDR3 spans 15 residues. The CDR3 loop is CASSELAGGFYEQYF. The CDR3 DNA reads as TGTGCCAGCAGTGAACTAGCGGGAGGGTTTTACGAGCAGTACTTC.

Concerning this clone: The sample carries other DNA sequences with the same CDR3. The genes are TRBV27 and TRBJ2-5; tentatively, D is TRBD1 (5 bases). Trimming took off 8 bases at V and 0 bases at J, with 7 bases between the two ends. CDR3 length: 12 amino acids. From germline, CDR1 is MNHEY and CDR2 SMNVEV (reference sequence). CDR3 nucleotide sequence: TGTGCCAGCCGACAGAACCAAGAGACCCAGTACTTC. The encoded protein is CASRQNQETQYF.

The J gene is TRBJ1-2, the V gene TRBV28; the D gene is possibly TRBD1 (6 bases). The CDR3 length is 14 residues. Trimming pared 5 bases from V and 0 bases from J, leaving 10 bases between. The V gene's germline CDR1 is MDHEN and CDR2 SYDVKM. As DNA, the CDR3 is TGTGCCAGCAGTGCAAACAGGGCTAACTATGGCTACACCTTC. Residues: CASSANRANYGYTF.

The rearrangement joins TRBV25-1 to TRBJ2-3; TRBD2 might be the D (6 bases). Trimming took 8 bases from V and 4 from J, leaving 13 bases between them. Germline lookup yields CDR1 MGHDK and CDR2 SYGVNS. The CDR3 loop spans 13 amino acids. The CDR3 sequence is CASGARESDTQYF. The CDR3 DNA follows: TGTGCCAGCGGCGCTCGGGAGTCAGATACGCAGTATTTT.

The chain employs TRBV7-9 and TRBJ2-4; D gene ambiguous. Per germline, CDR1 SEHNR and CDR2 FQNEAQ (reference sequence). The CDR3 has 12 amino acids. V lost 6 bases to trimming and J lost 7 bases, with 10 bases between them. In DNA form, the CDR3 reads TGTGCCAGCAGGGTCCAGGATAACATTCAGTACTTC. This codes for CASRVQDNIQYF.

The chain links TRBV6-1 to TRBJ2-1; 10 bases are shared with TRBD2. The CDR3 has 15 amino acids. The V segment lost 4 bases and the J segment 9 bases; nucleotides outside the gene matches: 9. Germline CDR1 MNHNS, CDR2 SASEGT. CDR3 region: CASSGALAGAGEQFF. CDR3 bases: TGTGCCAGCAGTGGGGCCCTAGCGGGAGCGGGTGAGCAGTTCTTC.

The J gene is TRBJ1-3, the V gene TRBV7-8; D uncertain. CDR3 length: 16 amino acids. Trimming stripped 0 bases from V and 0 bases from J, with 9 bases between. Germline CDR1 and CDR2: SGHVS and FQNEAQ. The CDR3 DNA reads TGTGCCAGCAGCTTAGCGTTACAAAACTCTGGAAACACCATATATTTT. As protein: CASSLALQNSGNTIYF. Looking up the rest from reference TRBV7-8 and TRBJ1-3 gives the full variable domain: GAGVSQSPRYKVAKRGQDVALRCDPISGHVSLFWYQQALGQGPEFLTYFQNEAQLDKSGLPSDRFFAERPEGSVSTLKIQRTQQEDSAVYLCASSLALQNSGNTIYFGEGSWLTVV.

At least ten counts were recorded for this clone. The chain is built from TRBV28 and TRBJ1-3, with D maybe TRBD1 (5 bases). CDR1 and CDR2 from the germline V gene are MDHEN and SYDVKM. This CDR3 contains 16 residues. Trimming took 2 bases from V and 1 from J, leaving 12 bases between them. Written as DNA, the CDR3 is TGTGCCAGCAGTTTAGGGGGGAGGAGGTCTGGAAACACCATATATTTT. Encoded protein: CASSLGGRRSGNTIYF.

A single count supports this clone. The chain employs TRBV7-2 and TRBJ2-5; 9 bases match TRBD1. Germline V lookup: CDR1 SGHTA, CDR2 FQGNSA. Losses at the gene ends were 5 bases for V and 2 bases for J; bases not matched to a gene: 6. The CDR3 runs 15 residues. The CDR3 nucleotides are TGTGCCAGCAGCCCTACAGGGGGCGGGCAAGAGACCCAGTACTTC. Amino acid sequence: CASSPTGGGQETQYF.

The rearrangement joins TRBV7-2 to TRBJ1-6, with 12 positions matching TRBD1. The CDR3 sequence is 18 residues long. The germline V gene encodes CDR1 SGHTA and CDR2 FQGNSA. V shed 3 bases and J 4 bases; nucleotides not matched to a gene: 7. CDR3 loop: CASSFPGTGGAYNSPLHF. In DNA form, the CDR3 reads TGTGCCAGCAGCTTCCCCGGGACAGGGGGCGCGTATAATTCACCCCTCCACTTT.

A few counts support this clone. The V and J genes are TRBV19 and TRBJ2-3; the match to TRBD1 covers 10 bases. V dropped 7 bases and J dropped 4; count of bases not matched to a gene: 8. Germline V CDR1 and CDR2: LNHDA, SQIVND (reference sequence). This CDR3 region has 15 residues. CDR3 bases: TGTGCCAGTACTCCTAGGGACAGGGGATCAGATACGCAGTATTTT. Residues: CASTPRDRGSDTQYF. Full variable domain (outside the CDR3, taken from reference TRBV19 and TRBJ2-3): DGGITQSPKYLFRKEGQNVTLSCEQNLNHDAMYWYRQDPGQGLRLIYYSQIVNDFQKGDIAEGYSVSREKKESFPLTVTSAQKNPTAFYLCASTPRDRGSDTQYFGPGTRLTVL.

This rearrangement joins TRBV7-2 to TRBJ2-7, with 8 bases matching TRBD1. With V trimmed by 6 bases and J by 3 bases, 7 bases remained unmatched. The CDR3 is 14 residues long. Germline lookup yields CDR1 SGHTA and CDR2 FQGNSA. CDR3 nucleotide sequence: TGTGCCAGCAGTCCGGACAGGGTTTTCTACGAGCAGTACTTC. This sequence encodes CASSPDRVFYEQYF. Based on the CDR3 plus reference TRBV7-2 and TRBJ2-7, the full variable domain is GAGVSQSPSNKVTEKGKDVELRCDPISGHTALYWYRQSLGQGLEFLIYFQGNSAPDKSGLPSDRFSAERTGGSVSTLTIQRTQQEDSAVYLCASSPDRVFYEQYFGPGTRLTVT.

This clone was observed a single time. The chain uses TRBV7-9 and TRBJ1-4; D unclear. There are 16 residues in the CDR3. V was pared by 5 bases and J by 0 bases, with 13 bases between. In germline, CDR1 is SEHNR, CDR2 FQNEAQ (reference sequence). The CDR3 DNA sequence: TGTGCCAGCAGCCGTTCCGACGGGGCAACTAATGAAAAACTGTTTTTT. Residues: CASSRSDGATNEKLFF.

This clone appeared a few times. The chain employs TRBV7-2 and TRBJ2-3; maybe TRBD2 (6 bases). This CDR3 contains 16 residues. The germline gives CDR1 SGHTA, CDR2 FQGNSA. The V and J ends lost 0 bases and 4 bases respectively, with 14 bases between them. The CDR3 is CASSLARRDLADTQYF. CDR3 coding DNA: TGTGCCAGCAGCTTAGCGCGGAGGGATTTGGCAGATACGCAGTATTTT. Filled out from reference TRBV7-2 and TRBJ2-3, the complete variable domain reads GAGVSQSPSNKVTEKGKDVELRCDPISGHTALYWYRQSLGQGLEFLIYFQGNSAPDKSGLPSDRFSAERTGGSVSTLTIQRTQQEDSAVYLCASSLARRDLADTQYFGPGTRLTVL.

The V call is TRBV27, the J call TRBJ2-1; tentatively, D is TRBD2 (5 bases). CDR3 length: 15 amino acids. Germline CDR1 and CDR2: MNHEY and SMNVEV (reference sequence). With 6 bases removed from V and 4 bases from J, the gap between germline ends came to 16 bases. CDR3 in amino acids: CASRPRMRDYNEQFF. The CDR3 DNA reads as TGTGCCAGCAGGCCTAGAATGAGGGATTACAATGAGCAGTTCTTC.

The CDR3 spells CASSLDTSGRALPHEQYF. The CDR3, as DNA: TGTGCCAGCAGCTTAGATACTAGCGGGAGGGCCCTTCCCCACGAGCAGTACTTC. The chain links TRBV7-6 to TRBJ2-7, with 13 bases matching TRBD2. The CDR3 length is 18 residues. The trim removed 1 base at V and 5 bases at J, leaving 11 bases unmatched. CDR1 and CDR2 from the germline V gene are SGHVS and FNYEAQ.

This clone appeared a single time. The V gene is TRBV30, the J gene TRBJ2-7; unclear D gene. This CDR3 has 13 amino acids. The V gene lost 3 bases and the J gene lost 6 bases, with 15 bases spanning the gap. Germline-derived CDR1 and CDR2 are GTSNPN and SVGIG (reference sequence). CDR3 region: CAWRVRSDGEQYF. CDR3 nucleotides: TGTGCCTGGAGAGTCCGGAGTGACGGCGAGCAGTACTTC.

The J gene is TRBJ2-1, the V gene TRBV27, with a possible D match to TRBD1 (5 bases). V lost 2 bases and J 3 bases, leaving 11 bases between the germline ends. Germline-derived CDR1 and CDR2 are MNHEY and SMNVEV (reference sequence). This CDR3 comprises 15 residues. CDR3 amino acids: CASSLGQGFYNEQFF. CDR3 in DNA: TGTGCCAGCAGTTTAGGTCAGGGCTTCTACAATGAGCAGTTCTTC.

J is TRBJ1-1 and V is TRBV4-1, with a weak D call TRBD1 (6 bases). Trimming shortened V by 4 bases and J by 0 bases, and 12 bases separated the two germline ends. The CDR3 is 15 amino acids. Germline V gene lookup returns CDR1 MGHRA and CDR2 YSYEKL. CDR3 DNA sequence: TGCGCCAGCAGCCTAAGGGACACATTGAACACTGAAGCTTTCTTT. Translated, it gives CASSLRDTLNTEAFF.

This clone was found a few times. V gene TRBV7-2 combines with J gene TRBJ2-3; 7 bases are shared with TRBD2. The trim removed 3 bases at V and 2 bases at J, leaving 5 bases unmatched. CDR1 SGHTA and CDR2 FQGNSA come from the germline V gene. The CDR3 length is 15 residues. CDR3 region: CASSFPGTTTDTQYF. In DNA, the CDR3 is TGTGCCAGCAGCTTTCCCGGGACTACCACAGATACGCAGTATTTT.

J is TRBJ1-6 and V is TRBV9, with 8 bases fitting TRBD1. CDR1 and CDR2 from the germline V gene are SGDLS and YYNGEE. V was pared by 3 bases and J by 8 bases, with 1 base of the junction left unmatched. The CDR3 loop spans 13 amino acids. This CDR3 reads CASSGTGHSPLHF. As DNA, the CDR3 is TGTGCCAGCAGCGGGACAGGGCATTCACCCCTCCACTTT.

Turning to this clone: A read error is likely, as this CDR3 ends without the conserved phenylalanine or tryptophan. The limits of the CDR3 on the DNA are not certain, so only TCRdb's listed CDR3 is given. The CDR3 spells CSSSFGTA. This sequence joins TRBV7-9 and TRBJ1-5; TRBD1 reflects the table's D call only, with no check against the DNA. With termini counted, the CDR3 has 8 amino acids. CDR1 and CDR2 (germline): SEHNR, FQNEAQ (reference sequence).

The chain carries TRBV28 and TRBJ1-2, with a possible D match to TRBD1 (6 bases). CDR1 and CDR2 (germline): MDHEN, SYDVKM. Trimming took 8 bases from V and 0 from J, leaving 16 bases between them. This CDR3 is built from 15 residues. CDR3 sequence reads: CASFQQGRPNYGYTF. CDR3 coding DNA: TGTGCCAGCTTCCAACAGGGAAGACCTAACTATGGCTACACCTTC.

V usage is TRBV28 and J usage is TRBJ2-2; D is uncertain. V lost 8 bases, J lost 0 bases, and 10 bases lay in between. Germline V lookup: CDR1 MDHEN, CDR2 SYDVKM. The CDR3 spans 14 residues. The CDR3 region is CASLRRTNTGELFF. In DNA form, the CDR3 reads TGTGCCAGCTTGAGGAGAACGAACACCGGGGAGCTGTTTTTT. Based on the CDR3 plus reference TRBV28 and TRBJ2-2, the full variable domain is DVKVTQSSRYLVKRTGEKVFLECVQDMDHENMFWYRQDPGLGLRLIYFSYDVKMKEKGDIPEGYSVSREKKERFSLILESASTNQTSMYLCASLRRTNTGELFFGEGSRLTVL.